A single T cell receptor (beta chain) is shown here with its context. The repertoire was sequenced with immunoSEQ multiplex PCR; TCRdb's copy has only in-frame clones and lacks some. Found here are 32,000 or so clones, 90% to 95% of them singletons; the top ten hold around 2.7%. The data belong to a study of T cell changes during pregnancy in multiple sclerosis. V shed 7 bases and J shed 1 base, with 14 bases lying between them. This CDR3 is built from 15 residues. Germline loops: CDR1 SGHDT, CDR2 YYEEEE. V gene TRBV5-6 combines with J gene TRBJ2-2; a possible D gene is TRBD2 (5 bases). Specimen: CD4+ T cells from peripheral blood mononuclear cells, collected in the third trimester of pregnancy. The clonotype comes from a female donor in good health, enrolled as a control in a pregnancy study. DNA for the CDR3: TGTGCCAGCCGACTCGGGAACCTGAACACCGGGGAGCTGTTTTTT. This sequence encodes CASRLGNLNTGELFF.